Listed here are 3 T cell receptor beta chains from one sample, sequenced in a study of shared clonotypes between healthy human individuals. Libraries were prepared by immunoSEQ multiplex PCR; TCRdb keeps only in-frame clonotypes and omits some of them. The data show a few million clones, around nine tenths seen once. Specimen: naive CD4+ T cells sorted from blood. The sample's subset: CD45RA+ positively selected. These receptors were collected from a man aged 18 to 35 in good health.

This chain connects TRBV7-2 to TRBJ2-4; weak D call: TRBD2 (5 bases). V lost 1 base and J 11 bases, leaving 12 bases between the germline ends. The CDR3 sequence is 13 residues long. Germline V gene sequence: CDR1 SGHTA, CDR2 FQGNSA. The CDR3 region is CASSLDRLSVQYF. In DNA form, the CDR3 reads TGTGCCAGCAGCTTAGATAGACTATCGGTTCAGTACTTC.

J is TRBJ1-6 and V is TRBV21-1. TRBV21-1 is shown as a pseudogene. The CDR3 loop spans 18 amino acids. The CDR3 loop is CASSLCSGEGPYNSPLHF. CDR3 coding DNA: TGTGCCAGCAGCCTTTGTTCGGGGGAGGGGCCCTATAATTCACCCCTCCACTTT.

The genes are TRBV18 and TRBJ2-2, with D uncertain. Germline CDR1 is KGHSH and CDR2 is LQKENI. This CDR3 contains 13 residues. Trimming removed 6 bases at V and 7 bases at J, with 12 bases between. The CDR3 sequence is CASSPLLNGELFF. In nucleotides, the CDR3 is TGTGCCAGCTCGCCCCTCCTGAACGGGGAGCTGTTTTTT.